This T cell receptor beta chain was identified during a study of early T cells in non-severe SARS-CoV-2 infection (dated by TCRdb to 2020 to 2023). The study in broad terms: TCR sequencing used bulk RNA from unsorted whole blood, so alpha and beta chains could not be paired.

As to this clonotype: Its antigen has not been determined. Base qualities are not recorded, but no much larger clone differs from it by a single base.

The CDR3 holds 14 amino acids from the cysteine to the phenylalanine. The retained sequence is limited to the CDR3, 42 bases, with the frame set at the first base. V ends up 7 bases short and J 10 bases short, with an unmatched junction base count of 15. CDR1 is given as SQVTM and CDR2 as ANQGSEA, both from the germline V gene. The study was a case-control design nested within a healthcare worker cohort in London, UK, with weekly nasopharyngeal swab PCR tests and blood sampling. Between 23 and 31 March 2020, the week of the UK lockdown, healthcare workers were enrolled and then followed up weekly for as long as 16 weeks. Receptor amplification or capture employed 5' RACE. The sample was run on a NextSeq 500. To correct for sequencing error and PCR bias, the TCR library protocol tagged individual cDNA molecules with unique molecular identifiers. TCR alpha and beta chains were both sequenced, and the abundances of alpha and beta sequences in each sample were closely correlated with each other. As for how the authors treated the data: Decombinator V4 was used to annotate the V gene, J gene and CDR3 of the TCR sequences. Expanded TCRs were defined as changing significantly between any two time points under a Poisson model with p below 0.0001. TCR abundances were normalised to the total number of TCRs sequenced per sample and expressed as counts per million. MAIT TCRs were defined by TRAV1-2 paired with TRAJ12, TRAJ20 or TRAJ33, and iNKT TCRs by TRAV10 paired with TRAJ18. VDJdb, accessed 1 November 2021, was searched for CMV, EBV and SARS-CoV-2 annotated TCRs, excluding TCRs annotated for multiple antigens. TCRdb trimmed the raw reads at Q25, called clones with MiXCR and kept productive beta chains. Rows are unified per CDR3 protein, each entry keeping the most common DNA and genes. For this entry, the V and J calls and clone size follow TCRdb and not the study's own pipeline. Present in this sample are approximately 88,000 distinct CDR3 sequences, 12% to 15% of which were seen just once. Over 1.2% of the sample rests with the top ten.

What the work shows at the level of the full study, not this receptor alone: Matching against VDJdb was skewed toward anti-spike CD8 responses, likely underestimated virus-specific expansions, and missed private and CD4 specificities.

The sequence derives from an adult who was a healthcare worker with PCR-confirmed SARS-CoV-2 infection or an uninfected control (not recorded which). Sequencing was carried out using whole blood. This sequence uses TRBV29-1 and TRBJ2-1, with 8 bases matching TRBD2. The bases read TGCAGCGGCGGCCAGGTTAGCGGGGTAGGGGAGCAGTTCTTC. This translates into CSGGQVSGVGEQFF.